What follows is one TCR beta chain and its context. The CDR3 covers 15 residues. Germline trimming cut 6 bases from V and 2 bases from J; bases unmatched to any gene: 11. Germline values: CDR1 SQVTM, CDR2 ANQGSEA. In the PCR, 60 Vbeta and 13 Jbeta primers were used. Original data processing: In a later analysis, the count reached 80 million or so unique TCR beta chains, with roughly 12 million shared. Assay: immunoSEQ multiplex PCR; the TCRdb copy retains only in-frame clones and omits some. The V and J calls and clone size were taken over from that table, and D and trimming were inferred from the DNA. The profile covers about 150,000 clones, with about 75% appearing a single time and roughly 4% taken by the ten largest. These data belong to a study of cytomegalovirus exposure and HLA in healthy donors. Looking at the study overall: Among 350 to 500 genotyped donors, 65% to 90% fell in the Caucasian-associated ancestry cluster.

The source is a man aged 60 to 75 in good health and CMV-seronegative. The material sequenced was PBMCs. The rearrangement links TRBV29-1 to TRBJ2-5; 8 positions agree with TRBD2. CDR3 residues: CSVARREGLQETQYF. The CDR3 bases are TGCAGCGTCGCGAGACGGGAGGGCTTGCAAGAGACCCAGTACTTC.